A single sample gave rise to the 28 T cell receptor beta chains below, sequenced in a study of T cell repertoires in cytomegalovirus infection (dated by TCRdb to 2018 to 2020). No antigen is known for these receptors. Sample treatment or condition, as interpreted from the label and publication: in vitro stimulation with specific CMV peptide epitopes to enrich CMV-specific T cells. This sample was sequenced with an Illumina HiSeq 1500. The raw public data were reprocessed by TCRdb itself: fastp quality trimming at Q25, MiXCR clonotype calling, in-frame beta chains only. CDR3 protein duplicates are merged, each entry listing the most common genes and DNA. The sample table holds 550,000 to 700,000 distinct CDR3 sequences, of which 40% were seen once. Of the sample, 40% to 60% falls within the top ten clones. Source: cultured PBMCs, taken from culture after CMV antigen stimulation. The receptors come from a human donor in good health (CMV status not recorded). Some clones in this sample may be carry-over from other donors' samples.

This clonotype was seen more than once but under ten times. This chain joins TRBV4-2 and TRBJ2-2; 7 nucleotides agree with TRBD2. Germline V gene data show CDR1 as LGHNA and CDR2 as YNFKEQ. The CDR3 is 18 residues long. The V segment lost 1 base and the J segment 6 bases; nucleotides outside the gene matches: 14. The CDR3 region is CASSQAQAGGGKSGELFF. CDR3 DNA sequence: TGTGCCAGCAGCCAAGCCCAGGCGGGCGGGGGAAAGTCCGGGGAGCTGTTTTTT.

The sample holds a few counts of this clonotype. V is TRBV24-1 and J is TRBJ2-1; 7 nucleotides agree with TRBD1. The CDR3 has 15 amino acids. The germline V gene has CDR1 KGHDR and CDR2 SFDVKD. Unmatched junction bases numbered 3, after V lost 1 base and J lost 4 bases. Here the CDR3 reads CATSDLGGPYNEQFF. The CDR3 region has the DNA TGTGCCACCAGTGATTTAGGGGGCCCGTACAATGAGCAGTTCTTC.

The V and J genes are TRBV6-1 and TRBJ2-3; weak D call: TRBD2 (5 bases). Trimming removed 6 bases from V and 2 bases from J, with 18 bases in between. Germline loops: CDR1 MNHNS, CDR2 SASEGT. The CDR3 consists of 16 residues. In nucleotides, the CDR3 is TGTGCCAGCAGCCGAGACTACTTTTCCCCCACAGATACGCAGTATTTT. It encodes CASSRDYFSPTDTQYF.

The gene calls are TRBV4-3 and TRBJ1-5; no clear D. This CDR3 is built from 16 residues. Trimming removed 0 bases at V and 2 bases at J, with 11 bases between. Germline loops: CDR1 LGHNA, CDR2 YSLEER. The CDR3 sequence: CASSQDRGGGNQPQHF. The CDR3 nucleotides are TGCGCCAGCAGCCAAGATCGGGGTGGCGGCAATCAGCCCCAGCATTTT.

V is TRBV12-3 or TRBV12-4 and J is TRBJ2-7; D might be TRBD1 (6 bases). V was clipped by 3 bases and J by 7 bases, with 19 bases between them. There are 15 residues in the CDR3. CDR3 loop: CASSFSFNRVREQYF. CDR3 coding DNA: TGTGCCAGCAGTTTTAGTTTCAACAGGGTACGGGAGCAGTACTTC.

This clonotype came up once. In DNA, the CDR3 is TGCAGTGCTAGAGGGGGGGAAGGACAGGGTGAGGGACAGCCCCAGCATTTT. This codes for CSARGGEGQGEGQPQHF. V and J are TRBV20-1 and TRBJ1-5; 8 nucleotides line up with TRBD1. Per the germline V gene, CDR1 is DFQATT and CDR2 is SNEGSKA (reference sequence). The CDR3 runs 17 residues. V lost 1 base and J lost 7; bases outside the gene matches: 15.

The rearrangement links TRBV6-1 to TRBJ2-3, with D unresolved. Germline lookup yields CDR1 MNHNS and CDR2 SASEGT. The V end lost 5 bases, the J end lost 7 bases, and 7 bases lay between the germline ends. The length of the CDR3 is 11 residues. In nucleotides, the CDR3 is TGTGCCAGCAGTCGCGACCATACGCAGTATTTT. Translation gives CASSRDHTQYF.

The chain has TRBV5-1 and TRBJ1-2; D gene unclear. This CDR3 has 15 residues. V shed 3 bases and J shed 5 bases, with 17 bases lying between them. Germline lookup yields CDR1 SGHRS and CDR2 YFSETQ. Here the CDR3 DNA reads TGCGCCAGCAGCTCGGAGCCCCAATTGATTTATGGCTACACCTTC. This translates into CASSSEPQLIYGYTF.

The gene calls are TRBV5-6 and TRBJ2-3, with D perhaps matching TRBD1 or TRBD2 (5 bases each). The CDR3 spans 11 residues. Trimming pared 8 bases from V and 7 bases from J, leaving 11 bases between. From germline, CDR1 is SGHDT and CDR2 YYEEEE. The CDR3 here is CASKWGNTQYF. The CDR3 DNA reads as TGTGCCAGTAAATGGGGGAATACGCAGTATTTT.

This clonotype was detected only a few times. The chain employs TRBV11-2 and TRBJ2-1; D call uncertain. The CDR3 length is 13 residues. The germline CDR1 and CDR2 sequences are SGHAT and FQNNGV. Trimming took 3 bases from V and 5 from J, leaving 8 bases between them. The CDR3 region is CASSFQPNNEQFF. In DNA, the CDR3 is TGTGCCAGCAGCTTCCAACCCAACAATGAGCAGTTCTTC.

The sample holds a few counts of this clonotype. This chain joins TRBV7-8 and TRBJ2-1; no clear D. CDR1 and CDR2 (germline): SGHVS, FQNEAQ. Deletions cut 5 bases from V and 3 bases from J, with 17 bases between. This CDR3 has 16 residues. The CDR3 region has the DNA TGTGCCAGCAGCCCTTTGCGGTTTGGGAACTACAATGAGCAGTTCTTC. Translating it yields CASSPLRFGNYNEQFF.

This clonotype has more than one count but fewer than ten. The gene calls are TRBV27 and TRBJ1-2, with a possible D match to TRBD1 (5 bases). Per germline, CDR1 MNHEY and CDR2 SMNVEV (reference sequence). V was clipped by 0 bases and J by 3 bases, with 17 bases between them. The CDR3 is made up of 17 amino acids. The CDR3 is CASSLSGGSGAHYGYTF. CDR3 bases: TGTGCCAGCAGTTTATCGGGGGGGTCAGGAGCACACTATGGCTACACCTTC.

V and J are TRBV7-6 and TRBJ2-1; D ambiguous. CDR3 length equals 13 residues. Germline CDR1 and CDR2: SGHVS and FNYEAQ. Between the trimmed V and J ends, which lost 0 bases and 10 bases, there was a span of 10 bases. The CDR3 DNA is TGTGCCAGCAGCTTAGCCCGGAACGGGGAGCAGTTCTTC. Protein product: CASSLARNGEQFF.

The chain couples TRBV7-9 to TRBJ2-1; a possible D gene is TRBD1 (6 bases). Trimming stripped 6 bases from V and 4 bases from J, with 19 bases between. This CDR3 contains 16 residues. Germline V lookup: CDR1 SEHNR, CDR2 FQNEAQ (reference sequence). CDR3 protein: CASSPNRAGSYNEQFF. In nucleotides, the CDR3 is TGTGCCAGCAGTCCAAACAGGGCCGGCTCGTACAATGAGCAGTTCTTC.

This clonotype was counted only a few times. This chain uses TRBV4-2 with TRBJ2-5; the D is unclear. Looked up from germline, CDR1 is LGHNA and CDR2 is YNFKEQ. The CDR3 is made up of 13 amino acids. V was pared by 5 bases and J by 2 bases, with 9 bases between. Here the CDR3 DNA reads TGTGCCAGCAGCAAGAGGCTTCAAGAGACCCAGTACTTC. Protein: CASSKRLQETQYF.

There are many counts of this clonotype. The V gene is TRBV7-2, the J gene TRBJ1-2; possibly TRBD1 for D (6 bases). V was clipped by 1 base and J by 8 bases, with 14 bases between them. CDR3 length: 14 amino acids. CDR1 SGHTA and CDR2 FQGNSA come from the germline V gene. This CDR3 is CASSLGSAQGGYTF. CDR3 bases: TGTGCCAGCAGCTTAGGATCGGCTCAGGGGGGCTACACCTTC.

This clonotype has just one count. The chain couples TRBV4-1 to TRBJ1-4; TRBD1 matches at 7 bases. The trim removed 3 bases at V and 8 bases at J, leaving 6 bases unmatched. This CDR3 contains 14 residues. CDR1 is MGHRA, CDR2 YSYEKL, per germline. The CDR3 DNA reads TGCGCCAGCAGCCAGGCGGGACAGAAGGAAAAACTGTTTTTT. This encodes CASSQAGQKEKLFF.

CDR3 DNA sequence: TGTGCCAGCAGTGAAGTGGGGGAGCAGTACTTC. Translating gives CASSEVGEQYF. The J gene is TRBJ2-7, the V gene TRBV6-1; D is unclear. The CDR3 length is 11 residues. Germline V lookup: CDR1 MNHNS, CDR2 SASEGT. Trimming took 1 base from V and 7 from J, leaving 5 bases between them.

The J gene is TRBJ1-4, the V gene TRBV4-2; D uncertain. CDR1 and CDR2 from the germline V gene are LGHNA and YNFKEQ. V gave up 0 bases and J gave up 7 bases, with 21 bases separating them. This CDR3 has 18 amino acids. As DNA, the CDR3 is TGTGCCAGCAGCCAAGAATCTTACCGGGCCTCGTCCACTGAAAAACTGTTTTTT. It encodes CASSQESYRASSTEKLFF.

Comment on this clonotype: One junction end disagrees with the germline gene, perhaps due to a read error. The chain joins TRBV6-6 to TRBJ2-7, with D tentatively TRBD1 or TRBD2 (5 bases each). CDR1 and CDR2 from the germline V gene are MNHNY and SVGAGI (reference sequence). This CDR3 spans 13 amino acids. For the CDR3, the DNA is TGTGCCAGCGGTTATGAGGGGCCCTACGAGCAGTACTTC. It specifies CASGYEGPYEQYF.

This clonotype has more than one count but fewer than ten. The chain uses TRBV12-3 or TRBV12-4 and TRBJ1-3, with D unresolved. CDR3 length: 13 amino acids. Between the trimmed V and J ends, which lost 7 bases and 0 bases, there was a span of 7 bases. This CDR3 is CASTHVSGNTIYF. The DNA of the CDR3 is TGTGCCAGCACGCATGTCTCTGGAAACACCATATATTTT.

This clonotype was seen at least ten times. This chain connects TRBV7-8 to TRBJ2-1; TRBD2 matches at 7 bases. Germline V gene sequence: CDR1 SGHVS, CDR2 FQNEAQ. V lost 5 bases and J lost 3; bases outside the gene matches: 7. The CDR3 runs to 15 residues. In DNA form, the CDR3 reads TGTGCCAGCAGCCTGGGGGGGACTTTCTACAATGAGCAGTTCTTC. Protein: CASSLGGTFYNEQFF.

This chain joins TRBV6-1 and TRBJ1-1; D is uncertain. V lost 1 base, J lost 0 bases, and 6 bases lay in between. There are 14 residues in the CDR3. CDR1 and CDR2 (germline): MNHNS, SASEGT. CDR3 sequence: CASSEGGVNTEAFF. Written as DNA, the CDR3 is TGTGCCAGCAGTGAAGGGGGAGTGAACACTGAAGCTTTCTTT.

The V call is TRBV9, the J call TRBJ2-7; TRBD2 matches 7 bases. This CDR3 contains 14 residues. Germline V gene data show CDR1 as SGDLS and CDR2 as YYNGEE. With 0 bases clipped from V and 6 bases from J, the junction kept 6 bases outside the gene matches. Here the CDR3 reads CASSVEGGSREQYF. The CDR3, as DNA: TGTGCCAGCAGCGTAGAGGGCGGGAGTCGCGAGCAGTACTTC.

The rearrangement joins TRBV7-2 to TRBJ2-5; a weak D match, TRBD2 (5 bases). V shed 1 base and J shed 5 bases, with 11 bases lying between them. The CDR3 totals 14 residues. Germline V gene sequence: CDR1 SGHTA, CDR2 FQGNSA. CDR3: CASSLVSGLETQYF. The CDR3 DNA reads TGTGCCAGCAGCTTAGTGTCGGGGTTGGAGACCCAGTACTTC.

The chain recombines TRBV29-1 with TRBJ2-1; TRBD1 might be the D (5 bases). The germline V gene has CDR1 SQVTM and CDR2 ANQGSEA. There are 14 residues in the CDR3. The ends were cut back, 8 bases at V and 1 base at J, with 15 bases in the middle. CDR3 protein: CSLSKGMSYNEQFF. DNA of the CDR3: TGCAGCCTAAGTAAGGGGATGTCCTACAATGAGCAGTTCTTC.

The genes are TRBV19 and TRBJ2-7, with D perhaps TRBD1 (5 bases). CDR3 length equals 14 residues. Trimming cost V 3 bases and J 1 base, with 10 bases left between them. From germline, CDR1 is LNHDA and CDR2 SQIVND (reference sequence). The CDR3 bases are TGTGCCAGTAGTATCAGGCAGGGATCCTACGAGCAGTACTTC. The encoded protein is CASSIRQGSYEQYF.

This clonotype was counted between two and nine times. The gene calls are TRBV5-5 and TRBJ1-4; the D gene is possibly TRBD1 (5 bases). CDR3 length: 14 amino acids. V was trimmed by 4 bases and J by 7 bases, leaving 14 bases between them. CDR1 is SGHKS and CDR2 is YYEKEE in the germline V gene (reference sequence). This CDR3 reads CASSTVGGSEKLFF. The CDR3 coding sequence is TGTGCCAGCAGCACGGTCGGGGGTAGTGAAAAACTGTTTTTT.